This T cell receptor (beta chain) came from a study of blood T cells in healthy people across ages. In germline, CDR1 is LGHNT, CDR2 FRNRAP. The CDR3 is made up of 13 amino acids. The V end was cut by 6 bases, the J end by 1 base, with 7 bases between. Next came a second PCR, run for about 7 to 12 cycles, which used a sample-barcoded 5' primer along with a J-beta primer mix. TCRdb analysed the 5' RACE reads with MiXCR anew, one entry per CDR3 protein. The sample yields some 1.8 million distinct CDR3 sequences, 30% to 40% seen once. This chain uses TRBV12-5 with TRBJ1-5, with D possibly being TRBD1 (5 bases). The TCR sequence derives from a human donor in good health. Sequencing was carried out using blood. The CDR3 DNA reads TGTGCTAGTGGCAGGGACAGCAATCAGCCCCAGCATTTT. Translation gives CASGRDSNQPQHF.